This T cell receptor (beta chain) was observed in a study of T cells expressing NK-cell markers. The overall study: Researchers got TCR beta repertoires out of sorted CD3+CD56+NKG2C+, CD3+CD56+NKG2C- and CD3+CD56-NKG2C+ T cells. Whole-study findings and limits: Dominant NKG2C+ clonotypes made up roughly 1.0-7.0% of CD8+ T cells in about six donors. Leadership of the CD3+CD56-NKG2C+ fraction also belonged to these clonotypes in a few donors.

The V gene's germline CDR1 is SGHRS and CDR2 YFSETQ. The CDR3 length is 16 residues. UMIs accompanied the 5'RACE template switching by which TCR beta cDNA was made. Using the 5' RACE reads, TCRdb records one entry per CDR3 protein without DNA. This listing includes around 470,000 distinct CDR3 sequences. To note about this clonotype: Its specificity is not known.

The chain has TRBV5-1 and TRBJ2-1; TCRdb's D call, TRBD2, is unchecked because there is no DNA. Sequenced sample: blood T cells: a sorted CD56 or NKG2C T cell subset, CD4+ or CD8+ T cells, or bulk PBMC T cells (not recorded which). The origin of this receptor is a woman aged 45 to 65 in good health. The CDR3 reads CASSYHSSGDYNEQFF.